The rows below give T cell receptor beta chains drawn from one sample of a study of blood T cell repertoires in COVID-19. Assay used: immunoSEQ multiplex PCR; TCRdb lists only in-frame clones, some missing. The table shows around 130,000 clones, with around 89% occurring only once. The specimen was peripheral blood. The receptors here all came from a man aged 45-60 years with active or convalescent COVID-19. Each CDR3 is given with its conserved first and last residue. The D gene is left open where the match is weak. Clone sizes are given selectively: once, few, many, or a class where the clone is expanded.

TRBJ2-5 - TRBV7-2 - CASSLVSHQETQYF TGTGCCAGCAGCTTAGTGAGCCACCAAGAGACCCAGTACTTC
TRBJ2-2 - TRBV28 TRBD2 CASRIGGYFGELFF TGTGCCAGCAGGATCGGGGGGTACTTCGGGGAGCTGTTTTTT
TRBJ2-1 - TRBV3-1/TRBV3-2 - CASSHVDNEQFF TGTGCCAGCAGCCACGTAGACAATGAGCAGTTCTTC
TRBJ1-5 - TRBV6-1 - CASSEVLRGGSNQPQHF TGTGCCAGCAGTGAAGTTTTAAGGGGGGGAAGCAATCAGCCCCAGCATTTT
TRBJ1-5 once TRBV28 TRBD1 CASTLFDRVFQPQHF TGTGCCAGCACCCTTTTTGACAGGGTGTTTCAGCCCCAGCATTTT
TRBJ1-6 - TRBV9 TRBD1 CASSFRDRNSPLHF TGTGCCAGCAGCTTCCGGGACAGGAATTCACCCCTCCACTTT
TRBJ2-5 - TRBV10-2 - CASSVIQETQYF TGCGCCAGCAGTGTTATACAAGAGACCCAGTACTTC
TRBJ1-3 - TRBV2 - CASRQTGNTIYF TGTGCCAGCAGGCAGACTGGAAACACCATATATTTT
TRBJ2-7 - TRBV6-5 TRBD1 CASRRGQGNEQYF TGTGCCAGCAGAAGAGGACAGGGGAACGAGCAGTACTTC
TRBJ2-3 - TRBV6-6 TRBD2 CASSYSGLEGKGQYF TGTGCCAGCAGTTACTCGGGACTAGAAGGGAAGGGGCAGTATTTT
TRBJ1-2 - TRBV6-5 - CASSYSGLSGGYTF TGTGCCAGCAGTTACTCAGGGCTCTCGGGAGGCTACACCTTC
TRBJ2-1 - TRBV10-3 TRBD2 CAITSGTSYNEQFF TGTGCCATCACCTCAGGGACTAGCTACAATGAGCAGTTCTTC
TRBJ1-1 - TRBV15 - CATSRDRRGTEAFF TGTGCCACCAGCAGAGATAGGAGGGGCACTGAAGCTTTCTTT
TRBJ2-2 - TRBV29-1 TRBD1 CSVAMDRTQRLSFSGELFF TGCAGCGTTGCAATGGACAGGACGCAACGGTTAAGTTTTTCCGGGGAGCTGTTTTTT
TRBJ2-7 - TRBV18 TRBD1 CASSPNFGGQGFGEQYF TGTGCCAGCTCACCAAACTTCGGAGGACAGGGGTTCGGCGAGCAGTACTTC
TRBJ1-6 - TRBV28 TRBD1 CASNPHWTGESPLHF TGTGCCAGCAACCCACATTGGACAGGGGAATCACCCCTCCACTTT